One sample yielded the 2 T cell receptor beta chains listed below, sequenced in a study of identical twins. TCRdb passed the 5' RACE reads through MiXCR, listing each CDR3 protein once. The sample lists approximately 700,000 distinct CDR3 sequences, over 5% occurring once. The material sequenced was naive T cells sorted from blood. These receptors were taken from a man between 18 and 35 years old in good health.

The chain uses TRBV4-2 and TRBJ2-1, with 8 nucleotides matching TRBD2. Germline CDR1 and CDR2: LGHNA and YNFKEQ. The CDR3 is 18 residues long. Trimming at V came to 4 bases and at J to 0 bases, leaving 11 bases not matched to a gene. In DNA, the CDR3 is TGTGCCAGCAGCCGAACTAGCGGCACTCTGAGCTCCTACAATGAGCAGTTCTTC. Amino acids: CASSRTSGTLSSYNEQFF.

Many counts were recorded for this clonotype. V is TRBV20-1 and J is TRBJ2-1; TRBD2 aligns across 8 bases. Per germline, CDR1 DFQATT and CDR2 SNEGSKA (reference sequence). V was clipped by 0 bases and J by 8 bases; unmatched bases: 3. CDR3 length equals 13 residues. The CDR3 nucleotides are TGCAGTGCTAGAGATGGGCGGGAGGATGAGCAGTTCTTC. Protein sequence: CSARDGREDEQFF.